One T cell receptor beta chain is described in this entry. Repertoires were generated with immunoSEQ multiplex PCR, while TCRdb's copy carries only in-frame clones and drops some. Among some 13,000 clones listed, over 70% were seen once. The data originate from a study of control samples from healthy donors and cancer patients. There are 9 residues in the CDR3. Sequenced: formalin-fixed, paraffin-embedded tissue. The chain recombines TRBV21-1 with TRBJ2-7. TRBV21-1 is assigned pseudogene status. The clonotype comes from a male donor with melanoma. Here the CDR3 DNA reads TGTGCCAGCAAATACGAGCAGTACTTC. Its translation is CASKYEQYF.